The subject of this entry is one TCR beta chain. The entry originates in a study of shared clonotypes between healthy human individuals. CDR3 length: 16 residues. The germline V gene has CDR1 SGHAT and CDR2 FQNNGV. Trimming cost V 2 bases and J 3 bases, with 13 bases left between them. Method: immunoSEQ multiplex PCR; TCRdb's copy keeps in-frame clones and lacks some. Here the sample spans about 2.4 million clones, 85% to 95% being singletons. This rearrangement joins TRBV11-2 to TRBJ2-2; unclear D gene. This sequence originates from a young man in good health. Source material: naive CD4+ T cells sorted from blood. Subset described: CD45RA+ positively selected. The DNA of the CDR3 is TGTGCCAGCAGCTTAAGAAACAAGTGGGACACCGGGGAGCTGTTTTTT. This translates into CASSLRNKWDTGELFF. Supplemented by reference TRBV11-2 and TRBJ2-2, the full variable domain reads EAGVAQSPRYKIIEKRQSVAFWCNPISGHATLYWYQQILGQGPKLLIQFQNNGVVDDSQLPKDRFSAERLKGVDSTLKIQPAKLEDSAVYLCASSLRNKWDTGELFFGEGSRLTVL.